The 28 T cell receptor beta chains listed next were all sequenced from one sample in a study of immune heterogeneity within non-small cell lung tumors. Amplification of TCR beta CDR3 was performed by multiplex PCR with 32 V and 13 J primers. TCRdb reanalysed the multiplex PCR reads using MiXCR and keeps one entry per CDR3 protein. The data hold more than 3,500 distinct CDR3 sequences, with about 22% observed a single time. Template input was genomic DNA from bulk tumor (around 600 ng per sample). Spaced far apart, several biopsies were taken from each primary tumor during surgery. Each patient presented with untreated, newly diagnosed non-small cell lung cancer and received curative surgery. The sequencing input was lung tumor tissue. The source is a man in his 70s with non-small cell lung cancer.

This clonotype is termed medium-sized (0.01 to 0.1%). The chain is built from TRBV6-5 and TRBJ2-7; 7 bases are shared with TRBD1. CDR3 size: 14 residues. Germline V gene lookup returns CDR1 MNHEY and CDR2 SVGAGI. The ends lost 1 base at V and 3 bases at J; junction bases unmatched: 3. DNA of the CDR3: TGTGCCAGCAGTTACTTTCGGGACAGCTACGAGCAGTACTTC. Translating gives CASSYFRDSYEQYF.

Within the sample, this clonotype is medium-sized. This sequence joins TRBV19 and TRBJ2-2, with D unclear. Germline CDR1 reads LNHDA; CDR2 reads SQIVND (reference sequence). Trimming left V 4 bases short and J 6 bases short, with 9 bases between. The CDR3 totals 13 residues. The CDR3 DNA follows: TGTGCCAGTAGTACCGATTATTCCGGGGAGCTGTTTTTT. The encoded protein is CASSTDYSGELFF.

In this sample, this clonotype turned up once. A much larger clone lies a single base off, so this may be a read error. V and J are TRBV12-3 or TRBV12-4 and TRBJ1-4; TRBD1 matches at 8 bases. This CDR3 region has 14 residues. The CDR3 DNA is TGTGCCAGCAGTTGGACAGGGCTGAATGAAAAAATGTTTTTT. The encoded protein is CASSWTGLNEKMFF.

Within the sample, this clonotype is medium-sized. The chain joins TRBV3-1 to TRBJ2-5; tentative D call: TRBD1 (6 bases). Per germline, CDR1 LGHDT and CDR2 YNNKEL (reference sequence). The germline V and J ends were trimmed by 4 bases and 4 bases, with 13 bases remaining between them. The CDR3 loop spans 14 amino acids. The CDR3 loop reads CASSLVDRGETQYF. For the CDR3, the DNA is TGTGCCAGCAGCCTGGTGGACAGAGGAGAGACCCAGTACTTC.

The V gene is TRBV9, the J gene TRBJ1-2, with TRBD1 identical over 7 bases. This CDR3 has 15 residues. Trimming cost V 2 bases and J 8 bases; bases outside gene matches: 12. Germline V lookup: CDR1 SGDLS, CDR2 YYNGEE. The CDR3 DNA reads as TGTGCCAGCAGCGTTGGGGGACAGTTCGGCAAGGGCTACACCTTC. Its protein product is CASSVGGQFGKGYTF.

The gene calls are TRBV20-1 and TRBJ2-3; no reliable D call. V was pared by 3 bases and J by 6 bases, with 10 bases between. This CDR3 contains 12 residues. CDR1 and CDR2 (germline): DFQATT, SNEGSKA (reference sequence). CDR3: CSASLGRDTQYF. The CDR3 DNA sequence: TGCAGTGCTAGCCTCGGCAGGGATACGCAGTATTTT.

This clonotype is medium-sized within its sample. V usage is TRBV6-1 and J usage is TRBJ2-7; 9 positions agree with TRBD2. This CDR3 region has 14 residues. V was clipped by 6 bases and J by 3 bases; unmatched bases: 6. Germline loops: CDR1 MNHNS, CDR2 SASEGT. The CDR3 spells CASRPSGGFYEQYF. The CDR3 nucleotides read TGTGCCAGCAGGCCAAGCGGGGGGTTCTACGAGCAGTACTTC.

This clonotype was counted between two and nine times. The gene calls are TRBV6-5 and TRBJ1-2; D is unclear. Per the germline V gene, CDR1 is MNHEY and CDR2 is SVGAGI. The CDR3 spans 12 residues. V lost 2 bases, J lost 7 bases, and 8 bases lay in between. The CDR3 bases are TGTGCCAGCAGTTACAGGGAGAGTGGCTACACCTTC. It yields the protein CASSYRESGYTF.

This clonotype is medium-sized within its sample. The rearrangement links TRBV20-1 to TRBJ1-1; TRBD1 matches at 7 bases. Trimming took 0 bases from V and 3 from J; bases not matched to a gene: 10. CDR1 DFQATT and CDR2 SNEGSKA come from the germline V gene (reference sequence). The CDR3 loop spans 16 amino acids. Here the CDR3 reads CSARDLGDSLYTEAFF. DNA of the CDR3: TGCAGTGCTAGAGATCTGGGGGACAGCCTATACACTGAAGCTTTCTTT.

By sample fraction, this clonotype is medium-sized. This chain uses TRBV6-2 or TRBV6-3 with TRBJ2-7, with a tentative D call TRBD2 (7 bases). Trimming took 5 bases from V and 5 from J, leaving 16 bases between them. Per germline, CDR1 MNHEY and CDR2 SVGEGT. The CDR3 has 14 residues. The CDR3 DNA reads TGTGCCAGCAGTCCACGACTAGGGGGGGACGAGCAGTACTTC. Translation gives CASSPRLGGDEQYF.

This clonotype is medium-sized. The chain carries TRBV2 and TRBJ2-1; D not resolved. From germline, CDR1 is SNHLY and CDR2 FYNNEI. The CDR3 extends over 13 amino acids. Trimming removed 6 bases at V and 4 bases at J, with 10 bases between. The chain's CDR3 is CASRKAVYNEQFF. The CDR3 DNA reads TGTGCCAGCAGGAAGGCCGTATACAATGAGCAGTTCTTC.

In nucleotides, the CDR3 is TGCAGTGCTAGAGAGTTTCAGGGGTTCATGAACACTGAAGCTTTCTTT. It is translated as CSAREFQGFMNTEAFF. The chain carries TRBV20-1 and TRBJ1-1; D might be TRBD1 (6 bases). V was cut by 0 bases and J by 0 bases, with 14 bases left in between. Germline values: CDR1 DFQATT, CDR2 SNEGSKA (reference sequence). This CDR3 is 16 amino acids long.

This clonotype is classed as medium-sized (0.01 to 0.1%). The chain employs TRBV18 and TRBJ2-2; D gene uncertain. Germline V lookup: CDR1 KGHSH, CDR2 LQKENI. The V end lost 0 bases, the J end lost 2 bases, and 4 bases lay between the germline ends. This CDR3 has 14 amino acids. The DNA of the CDR3 is TGTGCCAGCTCACCACCGTCTAACACCGGGGAGCTGTTTTTT. Its protein product is CASSPPSNTGELFF.

Points on this clonotype: The CDR3 ends on some other residue instead of the conserved phenylalanine or tryptophan, so this is likely a read error. It is unclear where the CDR3 begins or ends on the DNA, so no DNA is shown, and the CDR3 is as TCRdb lists it. The chain links TRBV2 to TRBJ2-3; whether TRBD1, the table's D call, matches the DNA was not checked. The CDR3 length is 15 residues, termini included. CDR1 SNHLY and CDR2 FYNNEI come from the germline V gene. The CDR3 loop is CASRRTGSYEQYFGP.

This clonotype was counted between two and nine times. The genes are TRBV7-8 and TRBJ1-4; no definite D call. Trimming shortened V by 1 base and J by 8 bases, and 8 bases separated the two germline ends. Germline V gene data show CDR1 as SGHVS and CDR2 as FQNEAQ. The CDR3 covers 13 residues. The CDR3, as DNA: TGTGCCAGCAGCTTAGACTCGTCCGAAAAACTGTTTTTT. Its protein is CASSLDSSEKLFF.

In the case of this clonotype: A much larger clone is a single base away; this may be a read error. The chain couples TRBV19 to TRBJ1-5; 12 positions match TRBD1. V gave up 5 bases and J gave up 6 bases; unmatched junction bases: 8. Germline V lookup: CDR1 LNHDA, CDR2 SQIVND (reference sequence). The CDR3 has 16 amino acids. The CDR3 coding sequence is TGTGCCAGTAGTTCCGCGGGACAGGGGGCTGGTCAGCCCCAGCATTTT. This gives the protein CASSSAGQGAGQPQHF.

The chain links TRBV19 to TRBJ2-2; TRBD2 matches 10 bases. The CDR3 runs 16 residues. Germline V gives CDR1 LNHDA, CDR2 SQIVND (reference sequence). With V trimmed by 6 bases and J by 4 bases, 8 bases remained unmatched. The CDR3 DNA follows: TGTGCCAGTAGCTCGCTAGCGGGGGTCACCACCGGGGAGCTGTTTTTT. Protein: CASSSLAGVTTGELFF.

In this sample, this clonotype is medium-sized. The rearrangement links TRBV10-2 to TRBJ2-7; no firm D call. Germline V gene lookup returns CDR1 WSHSY and CDR2 SAAADI. The CDR3 loop spans 14 amino acids. Trimming left V 0 bases short and J 2 bases short, with 8 bases between. For the CDR3, the DNA is TGCGCCAGCAGTGAGTCGGGCTTGACCTACGAGCAGTACTTC. This codes for CASSESGLTYEQYF.

About this clonotype: A read error may be the cause here, since a much bigger clone is one base away. The J gene is TRBJ1-2, the V gene TRBV2; possible D gene TRBD1, 6 bases. This CDR3 region has 13 residues. The germline V gene encodes CDR1 SNHLY and CDR2 FYNNEI. CDR3 sequence (DNA): TGTGCCAGCAGTGAAAACCGAGGGGGGAGCTACATCTTC. This codes for CASSENRGGSYIF. Full variable domain (missing parts from reference TRBV2 and TRBJ1-2): EPEVTQTPSHQVTQMGQEVILRCVPISNHLYFYWYRQILGQKVEFLVSFYNNEISEKSEIFDDQFSVERPDGSNFTLKIRSTKLEDSAMYFCASSENRGGSYIFGSGTRLTVV.

The rearrangement uses TRBV3-1 and TRBJ2-3; no firm D call. The CDR3 consists of 14 residues. V was cut by 6 bases and J by 4 bases, with 14 bases left in between. The germline V gene encodes CDR1 LGHDT and CDR2 YNNKEL (reference sequence). The CDR3 region has the DNA TGTGCCAGCAGTCATAGGGCAAAGTCAGATACGCAGTATTTT. Amino acid sequence: CASSHRAKSDTQYF.

This clonotype was counted a few times. One end of the junction does not line up with germline, which may come from a read error. The V gene is TRBV11-2, the J gene TRBJ1-2; no reliable D call. This CDR3 is built from 14 residues. Germline values: CDR1 SGHAT, CDR2 FQNNGV. The CDR3 loop reads CASSLGRTYHGYIF. As DNA, the CDR3 is TGTGCCAGCAGCTTAGGACGGACGTATCATGGCTACATCTTC. Based on the CDR3 plus reference TRBV11-2 and TRBJ1-2, the full variable domain is EAGVAQSPRYKIIEKRQSVAFWCNPISGHATLYWYQQILGQGPKLLIQFQNNGVVDDSQLPKDRFSAERLKGVDSTLKIQPAKLEDSAVYLCASSLGRTYHGYIFGSGTRLTVV.

By share of the sample, this clonotype is medium-sized. The chain has TRBV6-1 and TRBJ2-6, with D unresolved. Germline assignment: CDR1 MNHNS and CDR2 SASEGT. V was cut by 7 bases and J by 12 bases, with 31 bases left in between. The CDR3 sequence is 18 residues long. CDR3: CASTPGLGRLDVFGVLTF. As DNA, the CDR3 is TGTGCCAGCACCCCCGGGTTAGGGCGATTAGATGTTTTCGGCGTCCTGACTTTC.

This clonotype was seen more than once but under ten times. J is TRBJ2-5 and V is TRBV7-3, with a weak D call TRBD1 (5 bases). The CDR3 runs 15 residues. Germline CDR1 SGHTA, CDR2 FQGTGA. V was shortened by 3 bases and J by 2 bases, with 13 bases between the two germline ends. The CDR3 loop reads CASSFGQGFQETQYF. CDR3 DNA sequence: TGTGCCAGCAGCTTTGGTCAGGGTTTTCAAGAGACCCAGTACTTC.

As to this clonotype: Given a much more abundant clone one base away, this may be a read error. The chain is built from TRBV10-3 and TRBJ2-7; 10 nucleotides match TRBD2. Germline CDR1 and CDR2: ENHRY and SYGVKD. This CDR3 region has 16 residues. CDR3 in DNA: TGTGCCATCAGTGAGGGACTAGCGGATCTCTCCTACGAGCATTACTTC. The encoded protein is CAISEGLADLSYEHYF.

This clonotype was detected a few times. J is TRBJ2-3 and V is TRBV14, with 10 nucleotides matching TRBD2. The germline gives CDR1 SGHDN, CDR2 FVKESK. The CDR3 spans 17 residues. V dropped 1 base and J dropped 5; count of bases not matched to a gene: 9. CDR3 protein: CASSQASLAGAGDTQYF. The DNA for the CDR3 is TGTGCCAGCAGCCAAGCTAGCCTAGCGGGGGCCGGAGATACGCAGTATTTT.

The rearrangement links TRBV2 to TRBJ1-4, with D perhaps TRBD1 (6 bases). From germline, CDR1 is SNHLY and CDR2 FYNNEI. V was pared by 8 bases and J by 0 bases, with 16 bases between. The CDR3 covers 16 residues. The CDR3 region has the DNA TGTGCCAGCGGCAGAGGGGGGGGAGCAACTAATGAAAAACTGTTTTTT. Encoded protein: CASGRGGGATNEKLFF.

By frequency in the sample, this clonotype is medium-sized. The V call is TRBV5-1, the J call TRBJ2-3; TRBD2 aligns across 7 bases. Germline V gene lookup returns CDR1 SGHRS and CDR2 YFSETQ. This CDR3 spans 13 amino acids. Losses at the gene ends were 7 bases for V and 0 bases for J; bases not matched to a gene: 2. CDR3 residues: CASGSGSTDTQYF. CDR3 sequence (DNA): TGCGCCAGCGGTAGCGGGAGCACAGATACGCAGTATTTT.

The gene calls are TRBV7-8 and TRBJ2-2; D is ambiguous. The germline gives CDR1 SGHVS, CDR2 FQNEAQ. The V gene lost 4 bases and the J gene lost 5 bases, with 5 bases spanning the gap. The CDR3 is 12 residues long. CDR3 sequence reads: CASSSYTGELFF. Here the CDR3 DNA reads TGTGCCAGCAGCTCATATACCGGGGAGCTGTTTTTT.